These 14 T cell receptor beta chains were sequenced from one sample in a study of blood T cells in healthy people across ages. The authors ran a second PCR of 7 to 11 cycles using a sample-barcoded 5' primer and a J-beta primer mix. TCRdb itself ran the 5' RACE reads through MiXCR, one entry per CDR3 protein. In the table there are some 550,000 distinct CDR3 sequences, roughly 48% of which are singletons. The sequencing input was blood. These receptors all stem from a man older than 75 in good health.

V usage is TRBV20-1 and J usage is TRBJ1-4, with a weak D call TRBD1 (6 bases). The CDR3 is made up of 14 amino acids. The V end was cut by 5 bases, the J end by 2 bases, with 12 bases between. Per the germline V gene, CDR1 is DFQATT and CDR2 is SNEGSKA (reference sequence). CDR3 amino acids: CSAAGVGTNEKLFF. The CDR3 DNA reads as TGCAGTGCTGCAGGGGTTGGCACTAATGAAAAACTGTTTTTT.

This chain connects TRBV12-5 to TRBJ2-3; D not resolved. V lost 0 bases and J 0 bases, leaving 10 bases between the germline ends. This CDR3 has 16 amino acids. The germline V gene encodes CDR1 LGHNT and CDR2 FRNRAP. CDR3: CASGLVLTSSTDTQYF. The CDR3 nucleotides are TGTGCTAGTGGTTTGGTACTAACTTCTAGCACAGATACGCAGTATTTT. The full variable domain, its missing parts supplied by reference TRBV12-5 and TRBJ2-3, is DARVTQTPRHKVTEMGQEVTMRCQPILGHNTVFWYRQTMMQGLELLAYFRNRAPLDDSGMPKDRFSAEMPDATLATLKIQPSEPRDSAVYFCASGLVLTSSTDTQYFGPGTRLTVL.

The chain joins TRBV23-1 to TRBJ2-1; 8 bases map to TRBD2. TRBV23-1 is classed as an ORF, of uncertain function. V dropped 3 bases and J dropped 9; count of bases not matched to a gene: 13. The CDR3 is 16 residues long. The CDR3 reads CASSHPGRAGVVEQFF. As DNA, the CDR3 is TGCGCCAGCAGTCACCCGGGACGAGCGGGAGTGGTTGAGCAGTTCTTC.

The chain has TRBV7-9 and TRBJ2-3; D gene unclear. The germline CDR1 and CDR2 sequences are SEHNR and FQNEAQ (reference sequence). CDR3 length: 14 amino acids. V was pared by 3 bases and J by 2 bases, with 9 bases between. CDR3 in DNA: TGTGCCAGCAGCTTCTTATCAATCACAGATACGCAGTATTTT. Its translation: CASSFLSITDTQYF. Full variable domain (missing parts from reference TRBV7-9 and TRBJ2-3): DTGVSQNPRHKITKRGQNVTFRCDPISEHNRLYWYRQTLGQGPEFLTYFQNEAQLEKSRLLSDRFSAERPKGSFSTLEIQRTEQGDSAMYLCASSFLSITDTQYFGPGTRLTVL.

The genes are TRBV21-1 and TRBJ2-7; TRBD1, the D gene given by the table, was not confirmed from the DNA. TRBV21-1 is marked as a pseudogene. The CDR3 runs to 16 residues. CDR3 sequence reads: CASSKGAGETPYEQYF. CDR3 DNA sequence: TGTGCCAGCAGCAAAGGTGCAGGGGAGACCCCCTACGAGCAGTACTTC.

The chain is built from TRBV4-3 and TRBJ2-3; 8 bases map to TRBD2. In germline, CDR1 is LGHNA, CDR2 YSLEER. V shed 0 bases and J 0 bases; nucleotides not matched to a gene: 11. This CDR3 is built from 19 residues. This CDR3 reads CASSQDLQRGTPSTDTQYF. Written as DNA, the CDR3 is TGCGCCAGCAGCCAAGATCTCCAGCGGGGGACACCTAGCACAGATACGCAGTATTTT.

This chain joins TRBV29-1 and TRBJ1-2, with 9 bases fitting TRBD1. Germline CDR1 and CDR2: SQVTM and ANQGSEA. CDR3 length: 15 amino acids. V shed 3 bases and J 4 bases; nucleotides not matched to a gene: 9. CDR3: CSVEAAGTGLYGYTF. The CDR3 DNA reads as TGCAGCGTTGAGGCAGCCGGGACAGGGCTCTATGGCTACACCTTC.

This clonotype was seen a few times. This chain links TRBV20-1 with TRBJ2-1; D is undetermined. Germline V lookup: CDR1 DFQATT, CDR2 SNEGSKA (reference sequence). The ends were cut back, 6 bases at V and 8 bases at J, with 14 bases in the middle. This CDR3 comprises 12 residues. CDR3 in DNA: TGCAGTGCCTTGCGGCCACAGCATGAGCAGTTCTTC. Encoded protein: CSALRPQHEQFF.

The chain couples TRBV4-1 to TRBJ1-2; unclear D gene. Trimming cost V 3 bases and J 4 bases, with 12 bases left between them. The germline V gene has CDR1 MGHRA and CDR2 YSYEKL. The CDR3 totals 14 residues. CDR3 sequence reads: CASSQGSGLYGYTF. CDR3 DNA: TGCGCCAGCAGCCAGGGGTCGGGCCTCTATGGCTACACCTTC.

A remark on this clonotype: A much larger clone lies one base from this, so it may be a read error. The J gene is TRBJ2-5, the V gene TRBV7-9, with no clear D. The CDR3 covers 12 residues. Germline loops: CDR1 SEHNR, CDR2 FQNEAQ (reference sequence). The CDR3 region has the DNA TGTTCCAGCAGCCTCGGAACAGAGACCCAGTACTTC. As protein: CSSSLGTETQYF.

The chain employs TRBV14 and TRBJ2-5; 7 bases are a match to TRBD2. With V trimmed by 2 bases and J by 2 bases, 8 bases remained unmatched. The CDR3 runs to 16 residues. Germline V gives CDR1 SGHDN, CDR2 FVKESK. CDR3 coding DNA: TGTGCCAGCAGCCAACCTGGGGGGGAACTACAAGAGACCCAGTACTTC. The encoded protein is CASSQPGGELQETQYF.

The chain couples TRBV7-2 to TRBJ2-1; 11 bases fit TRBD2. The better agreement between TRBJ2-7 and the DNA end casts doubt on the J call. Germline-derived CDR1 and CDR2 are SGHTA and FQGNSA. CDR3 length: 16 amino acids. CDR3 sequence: CASSRTGTSGYNEQYF. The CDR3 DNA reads TGTGCCAGCAGCCGGACCGGGACTAGCGGATACAATGAGCAGTACTTC.

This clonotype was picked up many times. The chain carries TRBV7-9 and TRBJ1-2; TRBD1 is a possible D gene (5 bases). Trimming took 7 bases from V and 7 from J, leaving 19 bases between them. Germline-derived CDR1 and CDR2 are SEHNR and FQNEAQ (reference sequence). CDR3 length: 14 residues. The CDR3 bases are TGTGCCAGCAAGGGTCGCAGGGAATCGATTGGCTACACCTTC. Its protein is CASKGRRESIGYTF. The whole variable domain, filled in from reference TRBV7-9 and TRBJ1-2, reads DTGVSQNPRHKITKRGQNVTFRCDPISEHNRLYWYRQTLGQGPEFLTYFQNEAQLEKSRLLSDRFSAERPKGSFSTLEIQRTEQGDSAMYLCASKGRRESIGYTFGSGTRLTVV.

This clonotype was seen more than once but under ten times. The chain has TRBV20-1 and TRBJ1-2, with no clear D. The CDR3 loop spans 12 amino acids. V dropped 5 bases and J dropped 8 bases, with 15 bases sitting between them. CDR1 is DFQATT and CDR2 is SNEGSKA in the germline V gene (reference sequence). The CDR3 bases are TGCAGTGCTGGAAGGCCGGGCGACGGCTACACCTTC. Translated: CSAGRPGDGYTF.